Presented here are 18 T cell receptor beta chains from one specimen sequenced in a study of CD8 T cells in ankylosing spondylitis. Findings of the study overall: Made up of 7 to 9 highly homologous variants, a TCR beta motif appeared characteristic of ankylosing spondylitis blood.

TCRdb re-analysed the 5' RACE reads in MiXCR, keeping a single row per CDR3 protein. The data contain approximately 400,000 distinct CDR3 sequences, around 26% of them singletons. These TCRs are of unknown antigen specificity. The specimen was blood, either unsorted or a sorted T cell fraction (not recorded which). The receptors shown here come from a male donor with ankylosing spondylitis.

This clonotype was detected many times. The chain recombines TRBV20-1 with TRBJ2-1, with 10 bases fitting TRBD2. V shed 6 bases and J 8 bases; nucleotides not matched to a gene: 10. From germline, CDR1 is DFQATT and CDR2 SNEGSKA (reference sequence). The CDR3 is 14 amino acids. The DNA for the CDR3 is TGCAGTGCACCCGGGACTAGCGCTATCGATGAGCAGTTCTTC. It is translated as CSAPGTSAIDEQFF.

The table lists this clonotype with many counts. The DNA of the CDR3 is TGTGCCAGCAGTTTAGACGGGCTCGGCACTGAAGCTTTCTTT. Amino acids: CASSLDGLGTEAFF. The rearrangement uses TRBV12-3 or TRBV12-4 and TRBJ1-1; D gene uncertain. The CDR3 is made up of 14 amino acids. Trimming took 1 base from V and 4 from J, leaving 10 bases between them.

The chain combines TRBV4-1 with TRBJ1-1; TRBD1 agrees at 9 bases. CDR1 and CDR2 from the germline V gene are MGHRA and YSYEKL. Germline trimming cut 4 bases from V and 1 base from J; bases unmatched to any gene: 1. The CDR3 contains 14 residues. CDR3 bases: TGCGCCAGCAGCCGACAGGGGGAGAACACTGAAGCTTTCTTT. Residues: CASSRQGENTEAFF.

The chain carries TRBV20-1 and TRBJ2-1; 11 bases agree with TRBD2. The CDR3 runs to 15 residues. Per germline, CDR1 DFQATT and CDR2 SNEGSKA (reference sequence). The trim removed 6 bases at V and 4 bases at J, leaving 8 bases unmatched. The CDR3 DNA reads TGCAGTGCGTGGCCCGGGACTAGCGGATACAATGAGCAGTTCTTC. Protein: CSAWPGTSGYNEQFF.

This clonotype showed up just a few times. The rearrangement uses TRBV12-3 or TRBV12-4 and TRBJ2-2; TRBD2 agrees at 10 bases. The V segment lost 4 bases and the J segment 5 bases; nucleotides outside the gene matches: 10. The CDR3 runs to 17 residues. The CDR3 is CASSSASGSISTGELFF. Here the CDR3 DNA reads TGTGCCAGCAGTTCCGCTAGCGGGAGTATCTCGACCGGGGAGCTGTTTTTT.

This sequence joins TRBV9 and TRBJ2-5; no definite D call. Per germline, CDR1 SGDLS and CDR2 YYNGEE. The CDR3 extends over 14 amino acids. Trimming removed 4 bases at V and 5 bases at J, with 15 bases between. CDR3 residues: CASSPLGRVETQYF. For the CDR3, the DNA is TGTGCCAGCAGCCCGCTGGGAAGGGTCGAGACCCAGTACTTC.

This clonotype occurred a few times. This chain uses TRBV11-2 with TRBJ2-5; TRBD2 matches at 11 bases. The V gene's germline CDR1 is SGHAT and CDR2 FQNNGV. V trimming: 4 bases; J trimming: 3 bases; junction bases outside the gene matches: 13. The CDR3 covers 18 residues. The CDR3 here is CASSSKIGGLAEEETQYF. The CDR3 DNA sequence: TGTGCCAGCAGCTCAAAAATAGGGGGACTAGCGGAAGAAGAGACCCAGTACTTC.

The V call is TRBV20-1, the J call TRBJ2-1, with a weak D call TRBD2 (5 bases). Trimming shortened V by 3 bases and J by 9 bases, and 21 bases separated the two germline ends. Per the germline V gene, CDR1 is DFQATT and CDR2 is SNEGSKA (reference sequence). This CDR3 is built from 15 residues. CDR3 sequence: CSARTQYGDISEQFF. CDR3 in DNA: TGCAGTGCTAGGACCCAGTACGGGGATATTAGTGAGCAGTTCTTC.

This rearrangement joins TRBV21-1 to TRBJ2-7; TRBD1 reflects the table's D call only, with no check against the DNA. TRBV21-1 is a listed pseudogene. This CDR3 comprises 12 residues. CDR3: CASSKGPGGADV. The CDR3 bases are TGTGCCAGCAGCAAAGGCCCGGGTGGGGCTGACGTC.

J is TRBJ1-2 and V is TRBV20-1; D is ambiguous. Between the trimmed V and J ends, which lost 2 bases and 3 bases, there was a span of 16 bases. Germline-derived CDR1 and CDR2 are DFQATT and SNEGSKA (reference sequence). The CDR3 has 15 residues. The CDR3 spells CSARPAGREHYGYTF. DNA of the CDR3: TGCAGTGCTAGACCTGCGGGAAGGGAGCACTATGGCTACACCTTC.

This chain links TRBV20-1 with TRBJ1-6, with D tentatively TRBD1 (6 bases). The germline CDR1 and CDR2 sequences are DFQATT and SNEGSKA (reference sequence). The CDR3 consists of 13 residues. Between the trimmed V and J ends, which lost 6 bases and 5 bases, there was a span of 11 bases. The CDR3 region is CSASGDNNSPLHF. The CDR3 DNA reads TGCAGTGCCTCAGGGGATAATAATTCACCCCTCCACTTT.

This clonotype was seen more than once but under ten times. The genes are TRBV7-9 and TRBJ1-4, with a possible D match to TRBD1 (5 bases). The V gene's germline CDR1 is SEHNR and CDR2 FQNEAQ (reference sequence). The V gene lost 4 bases and the J gene lost 5 bases, with 14 bases spanning the gap. This CDR3 has 15 amino acids. The CDR3, as DNA: TGTGCCAGCAGCTCCTACACGGGGGAAAATGAAAAACTGTTTTTT. The encoded protein is CASSSYTGENEKLFF.

The chain couples TRBV18 to TRBJ1-1; D is uncertain. Germline-derived CDR1 and CDR2 are KGHSH and LQKENI. V was clipped by 6 bases and J by 6 bases, with 14 bases between them. The CDR3 has 13 residues. In nucleotides, the CDR3 is TGTGCCAGCTCCTCCCCAAGTAGTGCTGAAGCTTTCTTT. This sequence encodes CASSSPSSAEAFF. Complete variable domain (other parts from reference TRBV18 and TRBJ1-1): NAGVMQNPRHLVRRRGQEARLRCSPMKGHSHVYWYRQLPEEGLKFMVYLQKENIIDESGMPKERFSAEFPKEGPSILRIQQVVRGDSAAYFCASSSPSSAEAFFGQGTRLTVV.

This chain joins TRBV6-1 and TRBJ1-3; tentatively, D is TRBD1 (6 bases). The CDR3 has 17 amino acids. Germline V lookup: CDR1 MNHNS, CDR2 SASEGT. V dropped 5 bases and J dropped 4 bases, with 21 bases sitting between them. CDR3 sequence reads: CASSPTSGGLEGNTIYF. CDR3 nucleotides: TGTGCCAGCAGTCCCACCTCTGGGGGCCTAGAAGGAAACACCATATATTTT.

The chain carries TRBV10-3 and TRBJ2-5; 12 nucleotides match TRBD2. CDR3 length equals 14 residues. V was clipped by 10 bases and J by 5 bases; unmatched bases: 8. Germline-derived CDR1 and CDR2 are ENHRY and SYGVKD. Written as DNA, the CDR3 is TGTGCCACCAGACTAGCGGGAGATGGTGAGACCCAGTACTTC. Amino acid sequence: CATRLAGDGETQYF.

The chain joins TRBV3-1 to TRBJ2-1; D call uncertain. The germline CDR1 and CDR2 sequences are LGHDT and YNNKEL (reference sequence). CDR3 length equals 13 residues. The ends were cut back, 0 bases at V and 13 bases at J, with 13 bases in the middle. CDR3 sequence (DNA): TGTGCCAGCAGCCAAGATACCTCGAGGCCCCAGTTCTTC. This sequence encodes CASSQDTSRPQFF.

The V and J genes are TRBV20-1 and TRBJ2-1, with D tentatively TRBD2 (5 bases). CDR1 is DFQATT and CDR2 is SNEGSKA in the germline V gene (reference sequence). Between the trimmed V and J ends, which lost 3 bases and 1 base, there was a span of 7 bases. The CDR3 has 13 amino acids. The CDR3 reads CSARDFSYNEQFF. CDR3 coding DNA: TGCAGTGCTAGGGACTTTTCCTACAATGAGCAGTTCTTC.

This clonotype came up a few times. The chain recombines TRBV10-3 with TRBJ2-7; no reliable D call. Germline-derived CDR1 and CDR2 are ENHRY and SYGVKD. CDR3 length equals 12 residues. V was shortened by 0 bases and J by 4 bases, with 4 bases between the two germline ends. This CDR3 reads CAISESGYEQYV. For the CDR3, the DNA is TGTGCCATCAGTGAGTCGGGGTACGAGCAGTACGTC.